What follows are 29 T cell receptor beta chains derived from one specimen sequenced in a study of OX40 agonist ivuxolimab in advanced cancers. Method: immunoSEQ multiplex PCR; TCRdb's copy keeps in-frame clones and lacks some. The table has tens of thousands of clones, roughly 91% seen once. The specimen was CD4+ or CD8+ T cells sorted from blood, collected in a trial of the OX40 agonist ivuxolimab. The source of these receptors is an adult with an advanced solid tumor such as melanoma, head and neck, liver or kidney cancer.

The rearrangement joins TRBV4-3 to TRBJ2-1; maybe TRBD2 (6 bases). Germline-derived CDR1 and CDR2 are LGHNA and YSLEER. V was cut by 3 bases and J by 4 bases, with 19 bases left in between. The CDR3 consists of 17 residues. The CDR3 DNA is TGCGCCAGCAGCCAGGACACTTCCACTAGCTCGTACAATGAGCAGTTCTTC. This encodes CASSQDTSTSSYNEQFF.

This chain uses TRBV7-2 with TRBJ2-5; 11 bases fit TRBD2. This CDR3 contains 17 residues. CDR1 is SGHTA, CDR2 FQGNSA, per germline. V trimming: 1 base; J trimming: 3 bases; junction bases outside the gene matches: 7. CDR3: CASSLDPLAGGEETQYF. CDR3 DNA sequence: TGTGCCAGCAGCTTAGACCCTCTAGCGGGGGGTGAAGAGACCCAGTACTTC.

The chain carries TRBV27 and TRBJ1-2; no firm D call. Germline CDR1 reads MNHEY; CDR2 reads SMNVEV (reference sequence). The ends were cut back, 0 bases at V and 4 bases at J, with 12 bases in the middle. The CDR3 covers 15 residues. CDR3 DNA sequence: TGTGCCAGCAGTTTATCGTTCCCGTCCAGCTATGGCTACACCTTC. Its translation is CASSLSFPSSYGYTF.

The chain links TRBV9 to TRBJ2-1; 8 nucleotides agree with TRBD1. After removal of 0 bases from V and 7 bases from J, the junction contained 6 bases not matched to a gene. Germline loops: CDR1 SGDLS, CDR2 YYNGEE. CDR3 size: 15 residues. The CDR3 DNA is TGTGCCAGCAGCGTAGCCAGGGGGCCGGGGAATGAGCAGTTCTTC. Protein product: CASSVARGPGNEQFF.

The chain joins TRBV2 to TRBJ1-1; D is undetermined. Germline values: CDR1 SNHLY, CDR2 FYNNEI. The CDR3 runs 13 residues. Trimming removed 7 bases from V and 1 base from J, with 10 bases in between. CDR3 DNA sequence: TGTGCCAGCAACCCTCACACGAACACTGAAGCTTTCTTT. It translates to CASNPHTNTEAFF.

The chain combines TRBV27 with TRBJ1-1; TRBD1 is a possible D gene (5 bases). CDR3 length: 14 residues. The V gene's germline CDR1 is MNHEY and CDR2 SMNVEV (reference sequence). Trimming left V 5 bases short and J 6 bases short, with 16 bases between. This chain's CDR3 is CASSPSSGTAEAFF. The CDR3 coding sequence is TGTGCCAGCAGTCCATCCTCGGGGACGGCTGAAGCTTTCTTT.

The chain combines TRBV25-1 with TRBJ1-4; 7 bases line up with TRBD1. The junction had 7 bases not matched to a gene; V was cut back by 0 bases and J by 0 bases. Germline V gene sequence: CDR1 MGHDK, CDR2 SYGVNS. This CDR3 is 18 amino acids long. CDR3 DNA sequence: TGTGCCAGCAGTGAATATGAGGGGGCAGCCGCAACTAATGAAAAACTGTTTTTT. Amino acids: CASSEYEGAAATNEKLFF. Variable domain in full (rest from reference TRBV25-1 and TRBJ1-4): EADIYQTPRYLVIGTGKKITLECSQTMGHDKMYWYQQDPGMELHLIHYSYGVNSTEKGDLSSESTVSRIRTEHFPLTLESARPSHTSQYLCASSEYEGAAATNEKLFFGSGTQLSVL.

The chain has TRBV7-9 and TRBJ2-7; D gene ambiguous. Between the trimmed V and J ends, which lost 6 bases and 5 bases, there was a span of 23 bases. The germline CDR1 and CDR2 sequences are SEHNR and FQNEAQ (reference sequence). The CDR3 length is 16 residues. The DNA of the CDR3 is TGTGCCAGCAGTTATACAGAGTGGGATTTTAAGGACGAGCAGTACTTC. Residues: CASSYTEWDFKDEQYF.

Here the CDR3 reads CASSTALTYGYTF. The CDR3 DNA reads TGTGCCAGCAGCACCGCTCTCACCTATGGCTACACCTTC. The chain links TRBV14 to TRBJ1-2; D unresolved. This CDR3 is 13 amino acids long. V was cut by 5 bases and J by 4 bases, with 11 bases left in between. CDR1 SGHDN and CDR2 FVKESK come from the germline V gene.

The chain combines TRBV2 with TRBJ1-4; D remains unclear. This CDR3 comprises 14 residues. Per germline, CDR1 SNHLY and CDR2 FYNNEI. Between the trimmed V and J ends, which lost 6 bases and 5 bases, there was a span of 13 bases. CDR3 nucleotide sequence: TGTGCCAGCAGGGGCTGGGAGAAAAATGAAAAACTGTTTTTT. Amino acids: CASRGWEKNEKLFF.

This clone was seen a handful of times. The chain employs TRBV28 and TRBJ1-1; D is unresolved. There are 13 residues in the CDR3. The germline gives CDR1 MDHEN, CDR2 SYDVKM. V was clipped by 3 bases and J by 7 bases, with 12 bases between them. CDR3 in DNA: TGTGCCAGCAGTTTTAGGCCTGATCTTGAAGCTTTCTTT. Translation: CASSFRPDLEAFF.

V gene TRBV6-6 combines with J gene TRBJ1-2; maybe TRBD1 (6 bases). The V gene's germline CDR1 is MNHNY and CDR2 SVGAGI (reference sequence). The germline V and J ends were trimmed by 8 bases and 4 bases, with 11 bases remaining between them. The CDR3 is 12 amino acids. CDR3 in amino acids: CASGGRFYGYTF. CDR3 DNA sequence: TGTGCCAGCGGGGGCCGTTTCTATGGCTACACCTTC.

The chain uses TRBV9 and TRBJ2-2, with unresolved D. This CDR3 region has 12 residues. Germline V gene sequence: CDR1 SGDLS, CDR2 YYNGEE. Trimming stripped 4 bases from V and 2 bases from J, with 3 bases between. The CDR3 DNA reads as TGTGCCAGCAGCCTTAACACCGGGGAGCTGTTTTTT. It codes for CASSLNTGELFF.

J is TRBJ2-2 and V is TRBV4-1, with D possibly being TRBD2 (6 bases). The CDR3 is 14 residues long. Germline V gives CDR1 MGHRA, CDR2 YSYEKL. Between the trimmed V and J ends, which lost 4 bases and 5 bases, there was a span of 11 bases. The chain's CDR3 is CASSPGENTGELFF. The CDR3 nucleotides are TGCGCCAGCAGCCCGGGGGAAAATACCGGGGAGCTGTTTTTT.

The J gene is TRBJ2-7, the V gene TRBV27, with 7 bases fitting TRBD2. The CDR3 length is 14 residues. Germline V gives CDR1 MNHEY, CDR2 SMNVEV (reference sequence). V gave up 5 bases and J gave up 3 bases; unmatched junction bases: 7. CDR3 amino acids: CASSTSGANYEQYF. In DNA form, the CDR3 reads TGTGCCAGCAGTACGAGCGGGGCAAACTACGAGCAGTACTTC.

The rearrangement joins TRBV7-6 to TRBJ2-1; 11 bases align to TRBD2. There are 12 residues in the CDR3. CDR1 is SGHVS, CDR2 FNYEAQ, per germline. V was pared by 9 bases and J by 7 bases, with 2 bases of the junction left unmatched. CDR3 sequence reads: CASTSGRNEQFF. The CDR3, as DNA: TGTGCCAGTACTAGCGGGAGAAATGAGCAGTTCTTC. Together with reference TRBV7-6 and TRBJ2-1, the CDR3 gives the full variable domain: GAGVSQSPRYKVTKRGQDVALRCDPISGHVSLYWYRQALGQGPEFLTYFNYEAQQDKSGLPNDRFSAERPEGSISTLTIQRTEQRDSAMYRCASTSGRNEQFFGPGTRLTVL.

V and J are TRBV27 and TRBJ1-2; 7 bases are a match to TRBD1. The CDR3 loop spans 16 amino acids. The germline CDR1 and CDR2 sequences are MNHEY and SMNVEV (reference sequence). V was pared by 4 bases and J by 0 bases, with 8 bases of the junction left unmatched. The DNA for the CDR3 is TGTGCCAGCAGTTCCTGGGACAGCCTTCCTAACTATGGCTACACCTTC. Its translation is CASSSWDSLPNYGYTF.

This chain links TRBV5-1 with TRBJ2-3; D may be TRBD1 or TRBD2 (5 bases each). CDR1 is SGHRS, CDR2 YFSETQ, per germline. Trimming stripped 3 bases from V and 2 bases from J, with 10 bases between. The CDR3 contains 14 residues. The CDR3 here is CASSSGTFTDTQYF. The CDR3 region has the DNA TGCGCCAGCAGCTCAGGGACCTTCACAGATACGCAGTATTTT. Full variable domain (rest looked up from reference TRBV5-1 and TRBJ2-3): KAGVTQTPRYLIKTRGQQVTLSCSPISGHRSVSWYQQTPGQGLQFLFEYFSETQRNKGNFPGRFSGRQFSNSRSEMNVSTLELGDSALYLCASSSGTFTDTQYFGPGTRLTVL.

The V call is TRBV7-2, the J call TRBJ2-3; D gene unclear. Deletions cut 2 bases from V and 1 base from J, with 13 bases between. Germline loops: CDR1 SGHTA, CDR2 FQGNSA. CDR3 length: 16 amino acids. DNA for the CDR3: TGTGCCAGCAGCTTAACAGACTGGATTGGCACAGATACGCAGTATTTT. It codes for CASSLTDWIGTDTQYF.

The chain's CDR3 is CASSRDGGIPNSGNTIYF. The DNA of the CDR3 is TGTGCCAGCAGCCGAGACGGGGGGATTCCTAACTCTGGAAACACCATATATTTT. The rearrangement joins TRBV7-8 to TRBJ1-3, with TRBD1 as a possible D gene (5 bases). The CDR3 sequence is 18 residues long. The V gene lost 5 bases and the J gene lost 0 bases, with 20 bases spanning the gap. Germline CDR1 SGHVS, CDR2 FQNEAQ.

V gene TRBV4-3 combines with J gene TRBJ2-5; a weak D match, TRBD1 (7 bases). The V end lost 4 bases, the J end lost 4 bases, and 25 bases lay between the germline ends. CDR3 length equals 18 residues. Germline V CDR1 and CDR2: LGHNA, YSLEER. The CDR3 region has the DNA TGCGCCAGCAGCCCCAACAGGGGATGGGCTAGCGAGGGAGAGACCCAGTACTTC. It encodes CASSPNRGWASEGETQYF.

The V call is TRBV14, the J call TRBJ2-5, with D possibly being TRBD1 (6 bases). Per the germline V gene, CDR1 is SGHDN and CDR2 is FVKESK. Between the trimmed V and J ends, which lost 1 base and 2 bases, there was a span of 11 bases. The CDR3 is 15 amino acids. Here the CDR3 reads CASSQGMRGQETQYF. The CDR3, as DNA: TGTGCCAGCAGCCAAGGAATGAGGGGGCAAGAGACCCAGTACTTC.

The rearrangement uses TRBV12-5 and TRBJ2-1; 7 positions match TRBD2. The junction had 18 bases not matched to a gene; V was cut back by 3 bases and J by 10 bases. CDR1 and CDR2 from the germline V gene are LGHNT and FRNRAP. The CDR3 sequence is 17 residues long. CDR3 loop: CASGFAAEAREIVEQFF. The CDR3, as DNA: TGTGCTAGTGGTTTCGCCGCTGAAGCGCGGGAGATCGTGGAGCAGTTCTTC.

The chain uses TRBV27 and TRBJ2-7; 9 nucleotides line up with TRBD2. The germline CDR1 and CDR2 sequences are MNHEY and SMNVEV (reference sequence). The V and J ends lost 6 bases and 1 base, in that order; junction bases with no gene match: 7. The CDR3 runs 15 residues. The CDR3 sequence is CASSPLAGLSYEQYF. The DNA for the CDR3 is TGTGCCAGCAGCCCTCTAGCGGGACTATCCTACGAGCAGTACTTC.

The DNA of the CDR3 is TGCGCCAGCAGCTTGACGGCGGGGGGAGTGAGGAATGAGCAGTTCTTC. Amino acid sequence: CASSLTAGGVRNEQFF. The chain has TRBV5-1 and TRBJ2-1; 8 bases match TRBD2. J was trimmed by 7 bases and V by 1 base; bases with no gene match: 10. The CDR3 covers 16 residues. Germline CDR1 SGHRS, CDR2 YFSETQ. The entire variable domain, with the rest obtained from reference TRBV5-1 and TRBJ2-1, is as follows: KAGVTQTPRYLIKTRGQQVTLSCSPISGHRSVSWYQQTPGQGLQFLFEYFSETQRNKGNFPGRFSGRQFSNSRSEMNVSTLELGDSALYLCASSLTAGGVRNEQFFGPGTRLTVL.

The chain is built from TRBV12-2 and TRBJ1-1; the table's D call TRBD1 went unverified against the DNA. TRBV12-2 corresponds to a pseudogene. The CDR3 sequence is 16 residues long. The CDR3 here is CASRIANIGGVSPAFF. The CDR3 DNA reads TGTGCAAGTCGCATAGCAAATATAGGGGGCGTATCCCCAGCTTTCTTT.

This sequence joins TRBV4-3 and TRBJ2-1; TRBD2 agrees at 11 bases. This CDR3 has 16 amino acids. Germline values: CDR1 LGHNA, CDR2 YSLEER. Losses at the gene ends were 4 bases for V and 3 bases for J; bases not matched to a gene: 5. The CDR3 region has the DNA TGCGCCAGCAGCCCGTACACTAGCGGGGGCTACAATGAGCAGTTCTTC. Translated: CASSPYTSGGYNEQFF.

CDR3 DNA: TGTGCCAGCAGACTTGCATTCTCTGGAAACACCATATATTTT. It encodes CASRLAFSGNTIYF. The chain employs TRBV6-5 and TRBJ1-3; no firm D call. V dropped 6 bases and J dropped 0 bases, with 9 bases sitting between them. The CDR3 extends over 14 amino acids. CDR1 and CDR2 (germline): MNHEY, SVGAGI.

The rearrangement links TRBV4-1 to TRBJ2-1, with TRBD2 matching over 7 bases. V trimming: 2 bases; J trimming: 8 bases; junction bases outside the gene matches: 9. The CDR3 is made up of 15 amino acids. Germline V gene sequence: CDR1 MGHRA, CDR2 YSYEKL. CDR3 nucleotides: TGCGCCAGCAGCCAAATTTCCGGGAGGACTTATGAGCAGTTCTTC. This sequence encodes CASSQISGRTYEQFF.